This TCR beta chain is from a study of identical twins. Each cDNA held unique molecular identifiers, and template switching gave it a universal primer site. TCRdb passed the 5' RACE reads through MiXCR, listing each CDR3 protein once. The sample lists roughly 690,000 distinct CDR3 sequences, over 5% occurring once. The length of the CDR3 is 15 residues. Germline V gene sequence: CDR1 SGHAT, CDR2 FQNNGV. The ends lost 1 base at V and 2 bases at J; junction bases unmatched: 4. Findings and caveats of the study: Out-of-frame TCR alpha sharing observed in monozygotic twins exceeded model estimates. Cord blood beta clonotypes that were abundant carried fewer insertions, and memory repertoires showed no such trend.

This clonotype appeared many times. What it recognizes is unknown. The J gene is TRBJ2-7, the V gene TRBV11-2, with 8 bases that match TRBD2. The sequence came from a man between 18 and 29 years old in good health. The sequenced sample consisted of naive T cells sorted from blood. The DNA of the CDR3 is TGTGCCAGCAGCTTAGGACTAGCGAGAACCTACGAGCAGTACTTC. Protein: CASSLGLARTYEQYF.